The T cell receptor beta chain described here comes from a study of neoadjuvant anti-PD-1 for oral cavity cancer (dated by TCRdb to the early 2020s). As for the study more broadly: Three to four biweekly doses of nivolumab at 3 mg/kg were mostly administered to patients before curative-intent surgical resection. Patients without progression received a fourth nivolumab dose around day 43 and underwent definitive surgical resection on days 50-56. There were roughly 11 patients in the parent correlative cohort, and the response rate was less than 40%. Responders were defined as patients with complete response, partial response or stable disease by RECIST 1.1; non-responders were defined as patients with progression.

This clone occurred once. Its cognate antigen has yet to be identified. No quality values exist for individual bases; no much larger clone is one base distant. PBMC libraries used mostly about 450 ng of input genomic DNA for deep sequencing, with six replicates per sample. The immunoSEQ hsTCRbeta kit was used to prepare TCRbeta libraries according to the manufacturer's instructions. The completed libraries were mixed into a single pool at 3 nM, then sequenced with an Illumina NovaSeq 6000 S4 flow cell. Turning to the authors' computational methods: The immunoSEQ Analyzer was used for raw data preprocessing and quality control. The analysis was limited to productive rearrangements, and each clonotype was defined by a unique CDR3 amino acid sequence. Repertoire clonality was estimated as the Gini-Simpson index, which was computed with the R package tcR. Student's t test was used to compare Gini indices, while Pearson correlation assessed associations with tumor size change. Here the immuneACCESS table is served through TCRdb, limited to in-frame sequences with V and J called. Missing clones are a known gap in these copies; in checked studies unresolved V genes cover under half, and the rest lacks a known reason. V and J calls and clone size are as listed in that table; D and trimming were resolved from the DNA. In this sample the table shows tens of thousands of clones, about 83% of which occur a single time. The top ten clones comprise less than 4% of the sample.

Ends trimmed: V by 5 bases, J by 0 bases; bases unmatched to a gene: 7. CDR1 and CDR2 are read off the germline V gene (reference sequence) as LNHDA and SQIVND. Including the terminal cysteine and phenylalanine, the CDR3 comprises 16 residues. This entry keeps only the CDR3 DNA: 48 bases, framed from base 1. What the study reported, not specific to this receptor: Higher pretreatment blood Treg/Th17 ratios correlated with both higher pretreatment blood TCRbeta clonality and lower post-treatment tumor TCRbeta clonality. Only a few patients per response group were included in the TCR analyses, and the authors called for validation in larger cohorts. After neoadjuvant nivolumab, significantly higher T cell clonality (Gini index) was found within PBMCs in non-responders than in responders.

Reading the label with the study, this specimen's time point is: before neoadjuvant nivolumab. Patients had been newly diagnosed with stage II-IVA oral cavity squamous cell carcinoma, and no prior systemic or radiation treatment had been given to the patients. The cohort was composed of patients with HPV-negative, locally advanced oral cavity squamous cell carcinoma. Peripheral blood mononuclear cells were analyzed directly and were not maintained or expanded in culture. Samples were obtained from a longitudinal correlative study of a single-arm phase II trial of neoadjuvant nivolumab in oral cavity squamous cell carcinoma. Genomic DNA-based TCRbeta sequencing was performed on subject-matched pre- and post-treatment PBMCs and tumors from three responders and three non-responders. Peripheral blood mononuclear cells were collected before nivolumab treatment and were collected again after treatment, at the time of surgery. Genomic DNA was isolated from PBMCs using the Maxwell RSC DNA from Cells kit.

This clonotype originated in a person between 40 and 85 years old with oral cavity squamous cell carcinoma. The chain joins TRBV19 to TRBJ2-7; the central 10 bases match TRBD2. The sample here was PBMCs, taken before nivolumab (anti-PD-1) treatment. CDR3 sequence: CASSGQTSGSSYEQYF. The bases are TGTGCCAGTAGTGGGCAGACTAGCGGGTCCTCCTACGAGCAGTACTTC.